The clone carrying this TCR beta chain was detected many times. This record comes from a study of CD8 T cells in ankylosing spondylitis. One entry per CDR3 protein, called by TCRdb with MiXCR from the 5' RACE reads. The table has fewer than 250,000 distinct CDR3 sequences, about 10% seen once; the top ten hold about 3%. V was shortened by 7 bases and J by 3 bases, with 10 bases between the two germline ends. The CDR3 covers 11 residues. Germline lookup yields CDR1 SQVTM and CDR2 ANQGSEA. Sequencing input: blood, either unsorted or a sorted T cell fraction (not recorded which). The source is a male donor with ankylosing spondylitis or in good health (not recorded which). The rearrangement joins TRBV29-1 to TRBJ2-7, with D possibly being TRBD1 or TRBD2 (5 bases each). CDR3 loop: CSGGSGYEQYF. In DNA form, the CDR3 reads TGCAGCGGGGGGTCGGGCTACGAGCAGTACTTC.